This TCR beta chain was sequenced in a study of OX40 agonist ivuxolimab in advanced cancers. Regarding the study as a whole: The study did not work out the antigen specificity of the expanded peripheral T cells.

The V and J ends lost 2 bases and 2 bases respectively, with 18 bases between them. Germline-derived CDR1 and CDR2 are MDHEN and SYDVKM. The CDR3 runs to 17 residues. Sequencing was performed with immunoSEQ multiplex PCR; in TCRdb, only in-frame clones are kept and a portion is missing. The table includes 85,000 or so clones, around 86% detected once. Regarding this clone: Its antigen is unidentified.

This TCR was sampled from an adult with an advanced solid tumor such as melanoma, head and neck, liver or kidney cancer. The rearrangement joins TRBV28 to TRBJ1-1; D perhaps matches TRBD1 (6 bases). Sequenced material: CD4+ or CD8+ T cells sorted from blood, taken in a trial of the OX40 agonist ivuxolimab. CDR3 nucleotide sequence: TGTGCCAGCAGTTTAAGTATCTTGTCAGGGGCTAACACTGAAGCTTTCTTT. Protein sequence: CASSLSILSGANTEAFF.